This T cell receptor beta chain was observed in a study of graft-versus-host responses after intestinal transplantation (dated by TCRdb to the early 2020s). In terms of the full investigation: The transplants that recipients got were multivisceral, liver-intestinal, or isolated intestinal. Instead of going to the commercial service, samples from a few later patients were sequenced in-house on an Illumina MiSeq and processed with MiXCR. Anti-thymocyte globulin induction was given to all recipients, followed by maintenance tacrolimus and steroids for approximately three years. The cohort enrolled 20 to 25 intestinal transplant recipients, one of whom was a retransplant, and 3 patients without pretransplant specimens were excluded. After intestinal transplantation, graft-versus-host and host-versus-graft alloreactive T cell clones were followed in the graft, circulation and bone marrow using bulk TCR-beta CDR3 sequencing. To identify alloreactive clones, pre-transplant mixed lymphocyte reaction products were sequenced and then compared with unstimulated pre-transplant donor and recipient T cells. A peak of at least 4% donor T cells among recipient peripheral blood mononuclear cells was the definition used for donor T cell macrochimerism.

The germline V gene (reference sequence) sets CDR1 to LNHDA and CDR2 to SQIVND. From the cysteine up to the phenylalanine, the CDR3 has a length of 13 residues. The entry retains the CDR3 DNA only, 39 bases that are in frame from base 1. V sheds 3 bases and J sheds 2 bases, leaving 6 bases between their ends. The sample's time point label, in plain terms: cells obtained before transplantation from donor or recipient. CD3+CD4+ and CD3+CD8+ populations were FACS-sorted from unstimulated pre-transplant donor and recipient cells taken from spleen or lymph nodes. Receptors were amplified or captured by the immunoSEQ multiplex PCR assay. In most patients, genomic DNA was isolated using the Qiagen DNeasy Blood and Tissue Kit and sent frozen to Adaptive Biotechnologies for TCR sequencing. For most patients, high-throughput TCR-beta CDR3 sequencing of genomic DNA was performed by Adaptive Biotechnologies. On the authors' methods: TCR sequencing data for roughly 17 patients were retrieved from Adaptive's ImmunoSEQ software; a few other patients were processed with MiXCR and VDJtools. CD4 versus CD8 sorting errors were corrected by removing sequences found in both subsets at a frequency ratio below 5:1. Because the origin of CDR3 nucleotide sequences shared between donor and recipient could not be assigned, those sequences were removed. To be classed as alloreactive, a clone needed at least 2-fold expansion over unstimulated cells and a minimum CFSE-low frequency of 0.002% (template counts) or 0.001% (read counts). Clones were considered mappable if detected in sequenced pre-transplant spleen, lymph node, or MLR CFSE-low populations of the donor or recipient. The cumulative frequency of alloreactive clones was calculated as a percentage of all sequences, weighted by copy number. The immuneACCESS repertoire file appears here via TCRdb, limited to in-frame rearrangements. These files lack a portion of the clones; in checked studies, under half of the deficit traces to unresolved V genes, and the cause of the others is not known. The V and J calls and clone size were taken over from that table, and D and trimming were inferred from the DNA. The table for this sample lists roughly 100,000 clones; around 92% of them were counted only once. The ten biggest clones cover about 0.18% of the sample.

In regard to this clone: The antigen it binds to is not known. No much larger clone exists at a distance of one base, and base qualities are not known.

What the authors observed across the whole study: Conclusions were limited by the relatively low number and heterogeneity of intestinal transplant patients. GvH clones were found in recipient bone marrow, and some of the GvH clones appeared earlier in ileal mucosa or blood, which is consistent with an intestinal mucosal origin. In the allografts of patients with donor T cell macrochimerism, GvH to HvG T cell clonal ratios were high. Early after transplant, peak levels of circulating GvH clones were found to be associated with declines in HvG clones.

This specimen consisted of unstimulated CD4+ T cells sorted from spleen or lymph node cells, obtained before transplant. This receptor was taken from a human donor who was the organ donor for an intestinal transplant. The chain is assembled from TRBV19 and TRBJ2-3; no D gene can be assigned with confidence. The nucleotide sequence is given as TGTGCCAGTAGTATTTTTAACACAGATACGCAGTATTTT. Its translation reads: CASSIFNTDTQYF.